These 26 T cell receptor beta chains were all obtained from the same sample, sequenced in a study of blood T cell repertoires in COVID-19. Repertoires were generated with immunoSEQ multiplex PCR, while TCRdb's copy carries only in-frame clones and drops some. This sample carries 200,000 to 300,000 clones, roughly nine tenths of them seen once, and the ten largest clones take less than 5%. The sequenced sample consisted of peripheral blood. The receptors shown here come from a man aged 60 to 75 who had recovered from COVID-19.

The gene calls are TRBV6-5 and TRBJ1-4; possibly TRBD1 for D (5 bases). This CDR3 has 15 residues. Trimming shortened V by 0 bases and J by 3 bases, and 8 bases separated the two germline ends. CDR1 and CDR2 from the germline V gene are MNHEY and SVGAGI. The CDR3 sequence is CASSYSGGSNEKLFF. For the CDR3, the DNA is TGTGCCAGCAGTTACTCCGGGGGTTCTAATGAAAAACTGTTTTTT.

The count of this clone is one. The gene calls are TRBV30 and TRBJ1-2; D not resolved. Trimming took 5 bases from V and 4 from J, leaving 11 bases between them. The CDR3 consists of 12 residues. The germline V gene encodes CDR1 GTSNPN and CDR2 SVGIG (reference sequence). The CDR3 nucleotides are TGTGCCTGGTCGGCAGGCCCCTATGGCTACACCTTC. The encoded protein is CAWSAGPYGYTF. Based on the CDR3 plus reference TRBV30 and TRBJ1-2, the full variable domain is SQTIHQWPATLVQPVGSPLSLECTVEGTSNPNLYWYRQAAGRGLQLLFYSVGIGQISSEVPQNLSASRPQDRQFILSSKKLLLSDSGFYLCAWSAGPYGYTFGSGTRLTVV.

This rearrangement joins TRBV20-1 to TRBJ1-5; perhaps TRBD1 as D (5 bases). Germline CDR1 and CDR2: DFQATT and SNEGSKA (reference sequence). This CDR3 contains 13 residues. V lost 3 bases and J lost 3, with 9 bases in between. CDR3 coding DNA: TGCAGTGCTAGTTGGGGGGACAATCAGCCCCAGCATTTT. It translates to CSASWGDNQPQHF.

This chain joins TRBV18 and TRBJ2-4, with 8 bases matching TRBD1. Losses at the gene ends were 5 bases for V and 6 bases for J; bases not matched to a gene: 12. The CDR3 has 16 amino acids. CDR1 is KGHSH, CDR2 LQKENI, per germline. Here the CDR3 DNA reads TGTGCCAGCTCAGCCGACAGGGGCGCCCGAGGAAACATTCAGTACTTC. Its protein product is CASSADRGARGNIQYF.

This clone occurred once. The rearrangement joins TRBV13 to TRBJ1-4; no firm D call. The CDR3 has 12 residues. Germline CDR1 PRHDT, CDR2 FYEKMQ (reference sequence). The ends were cut back, 4 bases at V and 7 bases at J, with 7 bases in the middle. Here the CDR3 DNA reads TGTGCCAGCAGCTCGGGTGGTGAAAAACTGTTTTTT. Translating it yields CASSSGGEKLFF.

V is TRBV6-5 and J is TRBJ2-3; D is perhaps TRBD1 (5 bases). Trimming shortened V by 6 bases and J by 8 bases, and 12 bases separated the two germline ends. CDR1 is MNHEY, CDR2 SVGAGI, per germline. This CDR3 contains 12 residues. Here the CDR3 reads CASRPPGFTQYF. The CDR3 DNA is TGTGCCAGCAGGCCCCCAGGGTTTACGCAGTATTTT.

This chain links TRBV3-1 (or the pseudogene TRBV3-2) with TRBJ2-3, with 14 bases aligning to TRBD2. The CDR3 covers 20 residues. V shed 3 bases and J 8 bases; nucleotides not matched to a gene: 19. Germline V gene data show CDR1 as LGHDT and CDR2 as YNNKEL (reference sequence). CDR3 protein: CASSQSTGTSGGRGRVTQYF. The CDR3 coding sequence is TGTGCCAGCAGCCAGTCCACCGGGACTAGCGGGGGTCGGGGCAGGGTTACGCAGTATTTT.

The CDR3 reads CASSSGRWMAANYGYTF. The CDR3 DNA sequence: TGTGCCAGCAGCTCGGGTCGATGGATGGCAGCTAACTATGGCTACACCTTC. J is TRBJ1-2 and V is TRBV13; D remains unclear. Germline CDR1 PRHDT, CDR2 FYEKMQ (reference sequence). CDR3 length: 17 residues. Trimming left V 4 bases short and J 0 bases short, with 18 bases between.

The chain carries TRBV7-9 and TRBJ1-2, with a possible D match to TRBD1 (6 bases). This CDR3 comprises 16 residues. Trimming removed 1 base from V and 3 bases from J, with 15 bases in between. CDR1 is SEHNR and CDR2 is FQNEAQ in the germline V gene (reference sequence). CDR3 nucleotide sequence: TGTGCCAGCAGCTTAGTCGGGTCAGGGGCACACTATGGCTACACCTTC. This encodes CASSLVGSGAHYGYTF.

The chain carries TRBV7-9 and TRBJ2-5; a possible D gene is TRBD2 (6 bases). The ends were cut back, 5 bases at V and 5 bases at J, with 18 bases in the middle. Germline-derived CDR1 and CDR2 are SEHNR and FQNEAQ (reference sequence). CDR3 size: 15 residues. CDR3 in DNA: TGTGCCAGCAGCCTACTAGACCTTGGGACTGAGACCCAGTACTTC. This encodes CASSLLDLGTETQYF.

The chain has TRBV12-3 or TRBV12-4 and TRBJ2-1, with TRBD1 matching over 8 bases. The trim removed 8 bases at V and 7 bases at J, leaving 7 bases unmatched. The CDR3 covers 13 residues. The CDR3, as DNA: TGTGCCAGCGCCTGGACAGGGCTGAATGAGCAGTTCTTC. Translation: CASAWTGLNEQFF.

The chain employs TRBV7-6 and TRBJ2-2, with TRBD1 matching 8 bases. Losses at the gene ends were 5 bases for V and 6 bases for J; bases not matched to a gene: 8. CDR1 SGHVS and CDR2 FNYEAQ come from the germline V gene. This CDR3 has 15 residues. The CDR3 DNA reads as TGTGCCAGCAGCCCCGGACAGGGAGGATCCGGGGAGCTGTTTTTT. Protein: CASSPGQGGSGELFF.

The rearrangement joins TRBV30 to TRBJ2-1, with 11 positions matching TRBD2. V lost 2 bases to trimming and J lost 7 bases; unmatched junction nucleotides: 10. Germline lookup yields CDR1 GTSNPN and CDR2 SVGIG (reference sequence). The CDR3 length is 16 residues. CDR3 nucleotide sequence: TGTGCCTGGAGTCCACCGACTAGCGGGGCCGGAAATGAGCAGTTCTTC. Its protein is CAWSPPTSGAGNEQFF. The complete variable domain, with remaining parts taken from reference TRBV30 and TRBJ2-1, reads SQTIHQWPATLVQPVGSPLSLECTVEGTSNPNLYWYRQAAGRGLQLLFYSVGIGQISSEVPQNLSASRPQDRQFILSSKKLLLSDSGFYLCAWSPPTSGAGNEQFFGPGTRLTVL.

This chain links TRBV6-1 with TRBJ1-5; weak D call: TRBD1 (5 bases). CDR1 MNHNS and CDR2 SASEGT come from the germline V gene. The CDR3 spans 13 residues. V gave up 1 base and J gave up 7 bases, with 8 bases separating them. The CDR3 spells CASSEVGAQPQHF. DNA of the CDR3: TGTGCCAGCAGTGAAGTTGGGGCGCAGCCCCAGCATTTT.

V is TRBV6-5 and J is TRBJ1-2; TRBD1 aligns across 7 bases. Germline lookup yields CDR1 MNHEY and CDR2 SVGAGI. This CDR3 contains 16 residues. V shed 2 bases and J 5 bases; nucleotides not matched to a gene: 11. The CDR3 here is CASSYPNSDRIYGYTF. The CDR3 nucleotides are TGTGCCAGCAGTTACCCCAATTCGGACAGGATTTATGGCTACACCTTC.

The chain has TRBV19 and TRBJ1-5; 8 nucleotides line up with TRBD1. The length of the CDR3 is 19 residues. Per germline, CDR1 LNHDA and CDR2 SQIVND (reference sequence). V dropped 5 bases and J dropped 0; count of bases not matched to a gene: 15. CDR3 sequence reads: CASSFRTGSYGDSNQPQHF. The CDR3 bases are TGTGCCAGTAGTTTCAGGACAGGGTCCTACGGGGATAGCAATCAGCCCCAGCATTTT.

The chain couples TRBV19 to TRBJ1-6; D remains ambiguous. Germline V CDR1 and CDR2: LNHDA, SQIVND (reference sequence). V lost 3 bases and J lost 8, with 8 bases in between. The CDR3 consists of 13 residues. The CDR3 DNA follows: TGTGCCAGTAGTATCACCCACTATTCACCCCTCCACTTT. Its translation: CASSITHYSPLHF.

The chain is built from TRBV5-6 and TRBJ2-7; 12 positions agree with TRBD1. Germline CDR1 and CDR2: SGHDT and YYEEEE. There are 15 residues in the CDR3. The junction had 6 bases not matched to a gene; V was cut back by 3 bases and J by 5 bases. In nucleotides, the CDR3 is TGTGCCAGCAGCTCCTGGGGACAGGGGGCCAACGAGCAGTACTTC. Amino acids: CASSSWGQGANEQYF.

This clone was seen just once. The junction departs from germline at one end; a sequencing error may be responsible. The chain joins TRBV6-5 to TRBJ2-1, with TRBD1 matching 9 bases. The CDR3 is made up of 15 amino acids. Per germline, CDR1 MNHEY and CDR2 SVGAGI. Here the CDR3 DNA reads TGTGCCAGCAAAAGGGGACAGGGCTCCAACAATGAGCAGTTCTTC. It is translated as CASKRGQGSNNEQFF.

The chain is built from TRBV6-2 or TRBV6-3 and TRBJ2-7, with unresolved D. Germline V lookup: CDR1 MNHEY, CDR2 SVGEGT. The CDR3 runs to 12 residues. Trimming left V 4 bases short and J 2 bases short, with 6 bases between. Here the CDR3 reads CASSSDTYEQYF. In DNA form, the CDR3 reads TGTGCCAGCAGTTCCGACACCTACGAGCAGTACTTC.

The V gene is TRBV30, the J gene TRBJ1-2; D is uncertain. The germline V and J ends were trimmed by 3 bases and 0 bases, with 11 bases remaining between them. CDR1 and CDR2 from the germline V gene are GTSNPN and SVGIG (reference sequence). The CDR3 is 14 residues long. The CDR3 region is CAWRLTAANYGYTF. Here the CDR3 DNA reads TGTGCCTGGAGGTTAACCGCGGCTAACTATGGCTACACCTTC. Together with reference TRBV30 and TRBJ1-2, the CDR3 gives the full variable domain: SQTIHQWPATLVQPVGSPLSLECTVEGTSNPNLYWYRQAAGRGLQLLFYSVGIGQISSEVPQNLSASRPQDRQFILSSKKLLLSDSGFYLCAWRLTAANYGYTFGSGTRLTVV.

This clone was observed a single time. The V call is TRBV16, the J call TRBJ2-3, with a weak D call TRBD2 (6 bases). The CDR3 length is 14 residues. Germline lookup yields CDR1 KGHSY and CDR2 FQNENV. The germline V and J ends were trimmed by 4 bases and 5 bases, with 13 bases remaining between them. CDR3 in DNA: TGTGCCAGCAGCCTCCCTGGGGGACTAGATACGCAGTATTTT. Amino acids: CASSLPGGLDTQYF.

This chain connects TRBV15 to TRBJ2-1, with TRBD1 matching 9 bases. In germline, CDR1 is LNHNV, CDR2 YYDKDF (reference sequence). This CDR3 region has 16 residues. V was clipped by 2 bases and J by 2 bases; unmatched bases: 4. The CDR3 loop reads CATSRRRQGAYNEQFF. The CDR3 region has the DNA TGTGCCACCAGCAGACGCAGACAGGGGGCCTACAATGAGCAGTTCTTC.

The V gene is TRBV11-2, the J gene TRBJ2-1; 8 positions match TRBD1. There are 15 residues in the CDR3. Germline CDR1 is SGHAT and CDR2 is FQNNGV. After removal of 4 bases from V and 5 bases from J, the junction contained 7 bases not matched to a gene. The CDR3 reads CASSSTTGAHNEQFF. The DNA for the CDR3 is TGTGCCAGCAGCTCCACGACAGGGGCCCACAATGAGCAGTTCTTC.

The chain recombines TRBV19 with TRBJ1-3; D possibly corresponds to TRBD1 (6 bases). The CDR3 is 17 amino acids. Trimming removed 0 bases from V and 0 bases from J, with 12 bases in between. Germline CDR1 is LNHDA and CDR2 is SQIVND (reference sequence). CDR3 loop: CASSIDRTASSGNTIYF. For the CDR3, the DNA is TGTGCCAGTAGTATAGATCGGACAGCCAGCTCTGGAAACACCATATATTTT.

The rearrangement links TRBV11-2 to TRBJ2-5, with 8 bases aligning to TRBD2. V dropped 4 bases and J dropped 5; count of bases not matched to a gene: 6. This CDR3 contains 14 residues. Germline V lookup: CDR1 SGHAT, CDR2 FQNNGV. CDR3 protein: CASSSTGRGETQYF. The CDR3 bases are TGTGCCAGCAGCTCGACCGGGAGGGGGGAGACCCAGTACTTC.